The next 28 T cell receptor beta chains were all read from a single sample in a study of blood T cell repertoires in COVID-19. Produced via immunoSEQ multiplex PCR; TCRdb's table is partial and in-frame only. The sample lists about 210,000 clones, about 83% seen once, with about 6% in the top ten. The sequencing input was PBMCs or T cells enriched from blood (not recorded which). The receptors were gathered from a man aged 40-49 years with acute COVID-19.

This clone turned up a few times. CDR3: CATSMGGSGHRMETQYF. CDR3 DNA: TGTGCCACCAGCATGGGTGGTTCCGGACACCGGATGGAGACCCAGTACTTC. This chain connects TRBV15 to TRBJ2-5; perhaps TRBD1 as D (5 bases). CDR1 is LNHNV and CDR2 is YYDKDF in the germline V gene (reference sequence). The CDR3 contains 17 residues. V gave up 4 bases and J gave up 5 bases, with 23 bases separating them. The variable domain in full, completed from reference TRBV15 and TRBJ2-5, reads DAMVIQNPRYQVTQFGKPVTLSCSQTLNHNVMYWYQQKSSQAPKLLFHYYDKDFNNEADTPDNFQSRRPNTSFCFLDIRSPGLGDTAMYLCATSMGGSGHRMETQYFGPGTRLLVL.

This sequence joins TRBV18 and TRBJ2-1, with 8 bases identical to TRBD2. In germline, CDR1 is KGHSH, CDR2 LQKENI. V lost 3 bases to trimming and J lost 8 bases; unmatched junction nucleotides: 12. The CDR3 has 16 residues. CDR3: CASSPRRSLAGDEQFF. In nucleotides, the CDR3 is TGTGCCAGCTCACCCAGACGGAGTCTAGCGGGCGATGAGCAGTTCTTC.

This chain links TRBV10-3 with TRBJ1-6; 9 bases agree with TRBD1. V trimming: 10 bases; J trimming: 8 bases; junction bases outside the gene matches: 6. The CDR3 sequence is 13 residues long. From germline, CDR1 is ENHRY and CDR2 SYGVKD. The CDR3 DNA reads as TGTGCCACACAGGGGGCGGTTGATTCACCCCTCCACTTT. This encodes CATQGAVDSPLHF.

The V and J genes are TRBV7-3 and TRBJ2-5, with a tentative D call TRBD1 (6 bases). Trimming removed 5 bases from V and 4 bases from J, with 17 bases in between. The CDR3 consists of 15 residues. Looked up from germline, CDR1 is SGHTA and CDR2 is FQGTGA. CDR3 nucleotide sequence: TGTGCCAGCAGCCCATCACAGGGATGGGGAGAGACCCAGTACTTC. Residues: CASSPSQGWGETQYF.

The V and J genes are TRBV28 and TRBJ2-1, with 14 bases matching TRBD2. The CDR3 is 23 residues long. V gave up 8 bases and J gave up 0 bases; unmatched junction bases: 24. Germline V gives CDR1 MDHEN, CDR2 SYDVKM. Here the CDR3 DNA reads TGTGCCAGCCTCTCCCGGTGGGCCCTTCACGGACTAGCGGGAGGAGGCTCCTACAATGAGCAGTTCTTC. Its translation is CASLSRWALHGLAGGGSYNEQFF. Combining the CDR3 with reference TRBV28 and TRBJ2-1 gives the whole variable domain DVKVTQSSRYLVKRTGEKVFLECVQDMDHENMFWYRQDPGLGLRLIYFSYDVKMKEKGDIPEGYSVSREKKERFSLILESASTNQTSMYLCASLSRWALHGLAGGGSYNEQFFGPGTRLTVL.

In its sample, this clone was seen once. V gene TRBV3-1 (or the pseudogene TRBV3-2) combines with J gene TRBJ2-3; the D gene is possibly TRBD1 (6 bases). The CDR3 covers 14 residues. Trimming pared 4 bases from V and 2 bases from J, leaving 10 bases between. CDR1 LGHDT and CDR2 YNNKEL come from the germline V gene (reference sequence). The CDR3 reads CASSRGLPTDTQYF. The CDR3, as DNA: TGTGCCAGCAGCCGGGGGCTACCCACAGATACGCAGTATTTT.

The V gene is TRBV11-2, the J gene TRBJ2-1, with D uncertain. Germline V gene sequence: CDR1 SGHAT, CDR2 FQNNGV. The V end lost 5 bases, the J end lost 10 bases, and 9 bases lay between the germline ends. This CDR3 region has 11 residues. The CDR3, as DNA: TGTGCCAGCAGCGCCCCCCGGGAGCAGTTCTTC. Translation: CASSAPREQFF.

This clone appeared once. The rearrangement joins TRBV4-1 to TRBJ1-3, with a weak D call TRBD1 (6 bases). CDR1 is MGHRA and CDR2 is YSYEKL in the germline V gene. Trimming shortened V by 1 base and J by 4 bases, and 8 bases separated the two germline ends. This CDR3 is built from 14 residues. The CDR3 loop is CASSQGGTGNTIYF. CDR3 nucleotides: TGCGCCAGCAGCCAAGGGGGGACAGGAAACACCATATATTTT.

This chain joins TRBV28 and TRBJ2-1; D is perhaps TRBD2 (6 bases). The CDR3 contains 14 residues. Trimming took 3 bases from V and 8 from J, leaving 14 bases between them. CDR1 is MDHEN, CDR2 SYDVKM, per germline. The CDR3 loop is CASSLGGVSYEQFF. The CDR3 DNA reads TGTGCCAGCAGTTTGGGGGGAGTAAGCTATGAGCAGTTCTTC.

This chain uses TRBV28 with TRBJ2-7; TRBD2 is a possible D gene (6 bases). V was cut by 5 bases and J by 0 bases, with 11 bases left in between. From germline, CDR1 is MDHEN and CDR2 SYDVKM. This CDR3 is built from 14 residues. The CDR3 loop reads CASSKSGLSYEQYF. Written as DNA, the CDR3 is TGTGCCAGCAGTAAGTCGGGACTCTCCTACGAGCAGTACTTC.

The rearrangement uses TRBV7-9 and TRBJ2-1; D is unclear. CDR3 size: 15 residues. Germline CDR1 is SEHNR and CDR2 is FQNEAQ (reference sequence). V shed 2 bases and J shed 7 bases, with 15 bases lying between them. The CDR3 region is CASSLPLVHVNEQFF. In nucleotides, the CDR3 is TGTGCCAGCAGCTTACCCTTAGTCCATGTGAATGAGCAGTTCTTC.

The CDR3 sequence: CASSQPGLAFFNEQFF. In nucleotides, the CDR3 is TGTGCCAGCAGCCAACCGGGACTAGCGTTTTTCAATGAGCAGTTCTTC. The V call is TRBV3-1 (or the pseudogene TRBV3-2), the J call TRBJ2-1; 10 bases map to TRBD2. With 2 bases clipped from V and 6 bases from J, the junction kept 7 bases outside the gene matches. Germline V gene data show CDR1 as LGHDT and CDR2 as YNNKEL (reference sequence). This CDR3 region has 16 residues.

The rearrangement joins TRBV19 to TRBJ2-2; 10 nucleotides line up with TRBD2. The junction had 6 bases not matched to a gene; V was cut back by 5 bases and J by 3 bases. Per the germline V gene, CDR1 is LNHDA and CDR2 is SQIVND (reference sequence). This CDR3 is built from 16 residues. CDR3 DNA sequence: TGTGCCAGTAGTCCCCGGACTAGCGGAGACACCGGGGAGCTGTTTTTT. It codes for CASSPRTSGDTGELFF. Filled out from reference TRBV19 and TRBJ2-2, the complete variable domain reads DGGITQSPKYLFRKEGQNVTLSCEQNLNHDAMYWYRQDPGQGLRLIYYSQIVNDFQKGDIAEGYSVSREKKESFPLTVTSAQKNPTAFYLCASSPRTSGDTGELFFGEGSRLTVL.

This rearrangement joins TRBV12-3 or TRBV12-4 to TRBJ2-5; D is perhaps TRBD1 (6 bases). The ends were cut back, 5 bases at V and 5 bases at J, with 12 bases in the middle. This CDR3 has 13 amino acids. The CDR3 bases are TGTGCCAGCAGTGCGCAGGGGTTCGAGACCCAGTACTTC. Protein sequence: CASSAQGFETQYF.

V gene TRBV3-1 (or the pseudogene TRBV3-2) combines with J gene TRBJ1-1; D gene ambiguous. Germline-derived CDR1 and CDR2 are LGHDT and YNNKEL (reference sequence). V dropped 2 bases and J dropped 5 bases, with 9 bases sitting between them. The CDR3 covers 13 residues. CDR3: CASSQIVRTEAFF. The CDR3 bases are TGTGCCAGCAGCCAAATAGTGCGGACTGAAGCTTTCTTT.

The rearrangement links TRBV24-1 to TRBJ2-5, with 7 bases that match TRBD1. V was clipped by 5 bases and J by 2 bases; unmatched bases: 4. Germline values: CDR1 KGHDR, CDR2 SFDVKD. The CDR3 has 14 amino acids. DNA of the CDR3: TGTGCCACCAGTGCGGTACAGGGGCAAGAGACCCAGTACTTC. Translation: CATSAVQGQETQYF.

V gene TRBV25-1 combines with J gene TRBJ2-7, with D possibly being TRBD2 (6 bases). V was shortened by 4 bases and J by 8 bases, with 18 bases between the two germline ends. Germline CDR1 is MGHDK and CDR2 is SYGVNS. This CDR3 is built from 14 residues. The CDR3 region is CASSGNGSFLKQYF. The DNA of the CDR3 is TGTGCCAGCAGTGGTAACGGGAGCTTTCTCAAGCAGTACTTC.

This chain links TRBV10-3 with TRBJ2-6; a possible D gene is TRBD1 (5 bases). The ends were cut back, 7 bases at V and 0 bases at J, with 13 bases in the middle. The CDR3 spans 16 residues. CDR1 ENHRY and CDR2 SYGVKD come from the germline V gene. The CDR3 sequence is CAINQGLSSGANVLTF. The CDR3 DNA reads as TGTGCCATCAACCAGGGCCTAAGCTCTGGGGCCAACGTCCTGACTTTC.

The chain joins TRBV7-6 to TRBJ2-7; 9 nucleotides line up with TRBD2. V lost 6 bases to trimming and J lost 2 bases; unmatched junction nucleotides: 8. Germline values: CDR1 SGHVS, CDR2 FNYEAQ. The length of the CDR3 is 15 residues. CDR3 DNA: TGTGCCAGCAGTACGACTAGCGGAGCGACCTACGAGCAGTACTTC. It translates to CASSTTSGATYEQYF.

This sequence joins TRBV5-1 and TRBJ1-1, with D uncertain. The CDR3 is 13 residues long. The germline V gene encodes CDR1 SGHRS and CDR2 YFSETQ. V was clipped by 4 bases and J by 6 bases, with 13 bases between them. CDR3 sequence: CASSLSTRPEAFF. DNA of the CDR3: TGCGCCAGCAGCCTAAGTACCCGCCCTGAAGCTTTCTTT. Based on the CDR3 plus reference TRBV5-1 and TRBJ1-1, the full variable domain is KAGVTQTPRYLIKTRGQQVTLSCSPISGHRSVSWYQQTPGQGLQFLFEYFSETQRNKGNFPGRFSGRQFSNSRSEMNVSTLELGDSALYLCASSLSTRPEAFFGQGTRLTVV.

V and J are TRBV4-1 and TRBJ2-1, with 8 bases lining up with TRBD2. From germline, CDR1 is MGHRA and CDR2 YSYEKL. There are 17 residues in the CDR3. Trimming cost V 4 bases and J 3 bases; bases outside gene matches: 11. The CDR3 spells CASSPGSTSAIYNEQFF. In DNA form, the CDR3 reads TGCGCCAGCAGCCCTGGGTCGACTAGCGCGATCTACAATGAGCAGTTCTTC.

The rearrangement links TRBV7-2 to TRBJ1-2; 9 bases fit TRBD1. CDR3 length: 14 amino acids. The V gene end was trimmed by 1 base and the J gene end by 14 bases; junction bases not matched to a gene: 11. Germline V lookup: CDR1 SGHTA, CDR2 FQGNSA. The CDR3 region is CASSLGLQGAPPTF. The CDR3 region has the DNA TGTGCCAGCAGCTTAGGGTTACAGGGGGCGCCGCCTACCTTC.

The J gene is TRBJ2-7, the V gene TRBV19, with 8 positions matching TRBD1. Germline assignment: CDR1 LNHDA and CDR2 SQIVND (reference sequence). The CDR3 is 15 residues long. V shed 4 bases, J shed 2 bases, and the junction held 7 bases outside the gene matches. The CDR3 spells CASSKETGVTYEQYF. In DNA form, the CDR3 reads TGTGCCAGTAGTAAGGAGACAGGGGTTACCTACGAGCAGTACTTC. The full variable domain, its missing parts supplied by reference TRBV19 and TRBJ2-7, is DGGITQSPKYLFRKEGQNVTLSCEQNLNHDAMYWYRQDPGQGLRLIYYSQIVNDFQKGDIAEGYSVSREKKESFPLTVTSAQKNPTAFYLCASSKETGVTYEQYFGPGTRLTVT.

This rearrangement joins TRBV2 to TRBJ1-2; maybe TRBD1 (6 bases). The CDR3 runs to 16 residues. CDR1 and CDR2 from the germline V gene are SNHLY and FYNNEI. The V end lost 3 bases, the J end lost 2 bases, and 16 bases lay between the germline ends. The CDR3 DNA follows: TGTGCCAGCAGTGACGAGAGACAGGACATCAACTATGGCTACACCTTC. It specifies CASSDERQDINYGYTF.

The chain recombines TRBV5-4 with TRBJ2-7, with 9 bases matching TRBD2. V lost 0 bases, J lost 2 bases, and 12 bases stayed unmatched. CDR1 is SGHNT, CDR2 YYREEE, per germline (reference sequence). CDR3 length: 18 residues. The CDR3 here is CASSLDVPSGTLTYEQYF. The CDR3 DNA reads TGTGCCAGCAGCTTGGATGTTCCTAGCGGGACTTTAACCTACGAGCAGTACTTC.

This clone showed up just once. The chain carries TRBV9 and TRBJ2-3; 8 bases line up with TRBD2. The CDR3 is 17 amino acids. The germline V gene encodes CDR1 SGDLS and CDR2 YYNGEE. Unmatched junction bases numbered 11, after V lost 3 bases and J lost 2 bases. DNA for the CDR3: TGTGCCAGCAGCGCCCGCCCGGGGGGGGCGATCACAGATACGCAGTATTTT. This sequence encodes CASSARPGGAITDTQYF.

The rearrangement uses TRBV28 and TRBJ1-2; 9 bases are shared with TRBD1. J was trimmed by 7 bases and V by 3 bases; bases with no gene match: 9. This CDR3 region has 15 residues. Germline loops: CDR1 MDHEN, CDR2 SYDVKM. For the CDR3, the DNA is TGTGCCAGCAGTTTCACACAGGGGGCGCTGGGTGGCTACACCTTC. This encodes CASSFTQGALGGYTF.

This sequence joins TRBV6-5 and TRBJ2-1; 8 bases fit TRBD1. Germline CDR1 MNHEY, CDR2 SVGAGI. V lost 9 bases to trimming and J lost 8 bases; unmatched junction nucleotides: 9. This CDR3 is built from 13 residues. CDR3 DNA: TGTGCCAGTAAGACAGGGGATGGTTATGAGCAGTTCTTC. Translated: CASKTGDGYEQFF.